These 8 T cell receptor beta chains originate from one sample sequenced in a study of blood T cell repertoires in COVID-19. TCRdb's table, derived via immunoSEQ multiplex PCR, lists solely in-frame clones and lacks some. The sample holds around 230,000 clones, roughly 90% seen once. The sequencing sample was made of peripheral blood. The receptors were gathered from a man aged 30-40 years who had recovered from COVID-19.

In DNA form, the CDR3 reads TGTGCCAGCAGCCCCCTGGGGGCCCCCTACGAGCAGTACTTC. Its protein product is CASSPLGAPYEQYF. The V and J genes are TRBV7-9 and TRBJ2-7; D may be TRBD1 (6 bases). The CDR3 contains 14 residues. Germline CDR1 reads SEHNR; CDR2 reads FQNEAQ (reference sequence). With 5 bases removed from V and 2 bases from J, the gap between germline ends came to 13 bases.

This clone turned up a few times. The CDR3 protein is CASRDSNYGYTF. CDR3 nucleotide sequence: TGTGCCAGCCGGGACAGCAACTATGGCTACACCTTC. The rearrangement uses TRBV2 and TRBJ1-2; 7 bases fit TRBD1. From germline, CDR1 is SNHLY and CDR2 FYNNEI. The junction had 2 bases not matched to a gene; V was cut back by 8 bases and J by 2 bases. The CDR3 runs to 12 residues.

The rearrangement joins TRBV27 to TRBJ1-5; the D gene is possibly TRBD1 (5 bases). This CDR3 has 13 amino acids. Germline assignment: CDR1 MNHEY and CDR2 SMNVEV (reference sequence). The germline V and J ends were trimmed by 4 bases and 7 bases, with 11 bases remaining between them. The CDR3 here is CASSSRVEQPQHF. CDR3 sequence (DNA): TGTGCCAGCAGTTCCAGGGTGGAGCAGCCCCAGCATTTT.

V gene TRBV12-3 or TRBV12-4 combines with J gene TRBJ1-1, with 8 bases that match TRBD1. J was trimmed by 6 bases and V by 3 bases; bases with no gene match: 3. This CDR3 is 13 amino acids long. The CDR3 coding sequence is TGTGCCAGCAGTTTTGGACAGGGAGCTGAAGCTTTCTTT. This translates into CASSFGQGAEAFF.

The CDR3 region is CATGGGENTEAFF. In DNA, the CDR3 is TGTGCCACCGGGGGAGGGGAGAACACTGAAGCTTTCTTT. The chain joins TRBV18 to TRBJ1-1, with D tentatively TRBD1 (5 bases). This CDR3 is 13 amino acids long. Germline V gene data show CDR1 as KGHSH and CDR2 as LQKENI. V lost 10 bases and J lost 1, with 13 bases in between. Full variable domain (outside the CDR3, taken from reference TRBV18 and TRBJ1-1): NAGVMQNPRHLVRRRGQEARLRCSPMKGHSHVYWYRQLPEEGLKFMVYLQKENIIDESGMPKERFSAEFPKEGPSILRIQQVVRGDSAAYFCATGGGENTEAFFGQGTRLTVV.

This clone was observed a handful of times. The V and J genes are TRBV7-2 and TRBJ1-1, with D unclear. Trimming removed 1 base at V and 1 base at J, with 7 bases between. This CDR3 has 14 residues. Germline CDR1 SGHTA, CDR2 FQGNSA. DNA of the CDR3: TGTGCCAGCAGCTTAGGAGCTAGGAACACTGAAGCTTTCTTT. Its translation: CASSLGARNTEAFF.

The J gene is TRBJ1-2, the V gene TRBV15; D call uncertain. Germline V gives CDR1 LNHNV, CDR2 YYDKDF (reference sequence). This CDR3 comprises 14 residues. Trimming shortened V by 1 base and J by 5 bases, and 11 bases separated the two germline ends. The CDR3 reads CATSRGTYLYGYTF. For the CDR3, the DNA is TGTGCCACCAGCAGAGGCACCTACTTATATGGCTACACCTTC.

CDR3 bases: TGCAGTGCTAGTACAAACAGGGGGCGGGGGCAGTACTTC. It codes for CSASTNRGRGQYF. The chain employs TRBV20-1 and TRBJ2-7, with 9 positions matching TRBD1. Per the germline V gene, CDR1 is DFQATT and CDR2 is SNEGSKA (reference sequence). The J segment lost 9 bases and the V segment lost 3 bases, leaving 9 bases of the junction unmatched. The CDR3 has 13 residues.